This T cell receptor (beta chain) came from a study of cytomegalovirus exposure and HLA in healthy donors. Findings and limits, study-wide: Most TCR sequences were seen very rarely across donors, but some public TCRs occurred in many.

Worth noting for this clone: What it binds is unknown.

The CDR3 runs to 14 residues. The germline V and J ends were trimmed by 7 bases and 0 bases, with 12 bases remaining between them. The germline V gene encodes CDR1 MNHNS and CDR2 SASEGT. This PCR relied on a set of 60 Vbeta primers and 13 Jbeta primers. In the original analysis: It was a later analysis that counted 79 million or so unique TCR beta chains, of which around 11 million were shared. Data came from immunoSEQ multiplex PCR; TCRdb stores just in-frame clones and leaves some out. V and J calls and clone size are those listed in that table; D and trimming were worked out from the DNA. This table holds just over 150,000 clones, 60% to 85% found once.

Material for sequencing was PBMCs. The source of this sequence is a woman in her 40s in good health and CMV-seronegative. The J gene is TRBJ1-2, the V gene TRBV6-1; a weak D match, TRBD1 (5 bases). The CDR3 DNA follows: TGTGCCAGCAACCGACAGAGCCCTAACTATGGCTACACCTTC. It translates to CASNRQSPNYGYTF.